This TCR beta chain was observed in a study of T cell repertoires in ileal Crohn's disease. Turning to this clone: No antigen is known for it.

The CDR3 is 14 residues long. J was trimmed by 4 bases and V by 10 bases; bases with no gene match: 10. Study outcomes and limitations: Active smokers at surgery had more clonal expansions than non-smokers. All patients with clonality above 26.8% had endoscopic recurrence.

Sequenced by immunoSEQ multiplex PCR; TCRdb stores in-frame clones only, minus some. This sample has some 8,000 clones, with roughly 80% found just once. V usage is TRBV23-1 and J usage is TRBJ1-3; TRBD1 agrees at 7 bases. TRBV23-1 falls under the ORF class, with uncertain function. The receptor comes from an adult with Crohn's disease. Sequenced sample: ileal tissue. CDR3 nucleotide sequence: TGCGCCAATGTTGACAGGGTAGAGGGAAACACCATATATTTT. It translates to CANVDRVEGNTIYF.